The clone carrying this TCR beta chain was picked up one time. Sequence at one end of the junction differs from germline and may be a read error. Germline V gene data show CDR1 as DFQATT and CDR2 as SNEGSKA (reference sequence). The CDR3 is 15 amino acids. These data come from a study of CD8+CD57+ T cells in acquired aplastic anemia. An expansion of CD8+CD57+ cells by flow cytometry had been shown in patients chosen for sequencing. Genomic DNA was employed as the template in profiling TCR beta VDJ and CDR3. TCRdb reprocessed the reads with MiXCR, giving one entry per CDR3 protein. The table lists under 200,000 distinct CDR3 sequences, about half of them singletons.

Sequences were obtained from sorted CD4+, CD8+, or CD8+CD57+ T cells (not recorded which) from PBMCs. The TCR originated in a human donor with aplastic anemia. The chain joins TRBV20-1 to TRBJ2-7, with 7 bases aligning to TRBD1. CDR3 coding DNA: TGCAGTGCTAGGGGCAGGGGGTCTAGCTCCTACGAGCGGTACTTC. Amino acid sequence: CSARGRGSSSYERYF.